The 22 T cell receptor beta chains below all came from one sample that was sequenced in a study of T-cell reconstitution after alpha-beta-depleted transplantation in children. Preparation of the TCRbeta library was carried out with unique molecular identifiers. TCRdb used MiXCR to reprocess the PCR reads, holding one entry per CDR3 protein. The sample yields about 360,000 distinct CDR3 sequences, 13% seen once. The sample consisted of PBMCs, taken from the stem cell graft. These TCRs come from a human donor who donated a stem cell graft to a child with Fanconi anemia.

This clonotype occurred a few times. The chain employs TRBV20-1 and TRBJ1-1; 7 nucleotides align to TRBD1. Trimming removed 6 bases from V and 5 bases from J; junction bases left unmatched: 6. The length of the CDR3 is 12 residues. Germline V gene sequence: CDR1 DFQATT, CDR2 SNEGSKA (reference sequence). The CDR3 sequence is CSARTGRTEAFF. The CDR3 DNA reads TGCAGTGCCCGGACAGGTCGGACTGAAGCTTTCTTT.

The sample holds a few counts of this clonotype. The V gene is TRBV20-1, the J gene TRBJ2-5; D remains unclear. Per the germline V gene, CDR1 is DFQATT and CDR2 is SNEGSKA (reference sequence). Deletions cut 3 bases from V and 4 bases from J, with 9 bases between. The CDR3 has 12 residues. CDR3 coding DNA: TGCAGTGCTAGCCCACGCGGAGAGACCCAGTACTTC. This gives the protein CSASPRGETQYF.

The table lists this clonotype with a few counts. The CDR3 nucleotides read TGTGCCAGCAGGGCCGGGACCCATATGAGCAATCAGCCCCAGCATTTT. Amino acid sequence: CASRAGTHMSNQPQHF. The chain joins TRBV27 to TRBJ1-5, with D possibly TRBD1 on 5 matching bases. The CDR3 spans 16 residues. Germline CDR1 is MNHEY and CDR2 is SMNVEV (reference sequence). Trimming removed 6 bases from V and 1 base from J, with 16 bases in between.

The V gene is TRBV28, the J gene TRBJ2-6, with a tentative D call TRBD1 (6 bases). The CDR3 consists of 16 residues. V was cut by 8 bases and J by 0 bases, with 14 bases left in between. Germline V gene lookup returns CDR1 MDHEN and CDR2 SYDVKM. CDR3: CASRQVTRSGANVLTF. In DNA, the CDR3 is TGTGCCAGCCGACAGGTGACCCGCTCTGGGGCCAACGTCCTGACTTTC.

About this clonotype itself: The germline gene is not matched at one end of the junction; a read error may be the cause. This chain joins TRBV7-7 and TRBJ2-3; D might be TRBD2 (5 bases). The CDR3 is 15 residues long. Germline V gives CDR1 SSHAT, CDR2 FNYEAQ (reference sequence). CDR3 protein: CASSPRGSGLDTQYF. The CDR3 nucleotides are TGTGCTAGCAGCCCCCGGGGATCCGGGTTGGATACGCAGTATTTT.

The chain carries TRBV20-1 and TRBJ2-1; maybe TRBD2 (6 bases). Germline values: CDR1 DFQATT, CDR2 SNEGSKA (reference sequence). V was clipped by 6 bases and J by 6 bases, with 9 bases between them. The length of the CDR3 is 11 residues. CDR3 region: CSAKRANEQFF. For the CDR3, the DNA is TGCAGTGCGAAGCGGGCCAATGAGCAGTTCTTC.

The genes are TRBV6-1 and TRBJ2-5; TRBD2 is a possible D gene (6 bases). Germline CDR1 MNHNS, CDR2 SASEGT. The CDR3 totals 13 residues. V was pared by 7 bases and J by 4 bases, with 13 bases between. This CDR3 is CASITVGGETQYF. The CDR3 coding sequence is TGTGCCAGCATAACAGTGGGGGGAGAGACCCAGTACTTC.

This chain uses TRBV12-3 or TRBV12-4 with TRBJ1-2; D unclear. Trimming shortened V by 5 bases and J by 6 bases, and 13 bases separated the two germline ends. The CDR3 loop spans 13 amino acids. The CDR3 region is CASSPSTAHGYTF. CDR3 coding DNA: TGTGCCAGCAGTCCTTCAACAGCCCATGGCTACACCTTC.

This clonotype was recorded a few times. The gene calls are TRBV7-2 and TRBJ1-1; TRBD1 matches 7 bases. The CDR3 consists of 15 residues. The V gene's germline CDR1 is SGHTA and CDR2 FQGNSA. V dropped 3 bases and J dropped 3; count of bases not matched to a gene: 7. The DNA of the CDR3 is TGTGCCAGCAGCTTCCGTAGGGACAGCTACACTGAAGCTTTCTTT. Translating it yields CASSFRRDSYTEAFF.

The V gene is TRBV5-1, the J gene TRBJ2-5; 8 nucleotides line up with TRBD2. The CDR3 length is 15 residues. Per germline, CDR1 SGHRS and CDR2 YFSETQ. With 2 bases clipped from V and 4 bases from J, the junction kept 7 bases outside the gene matches. The CDR3 coding sequence is TGCGCCAGCAGCTTCGGACTAGCCGGTGGAGAGACCCAGTACTTC. It codes for CASSFGLAGGETQYF.

Many counts were recorded for this clonotype. The chain carries TRBV29-1 and TRBJ2-7; 9 bases are a match to TRBD1. Looked up from germline, CDR1 is SQVTM and CDR2 is ANQGSEA. Losses at the gene ends were 6 bases for V and 3 bases for J; bases not matched to a gene: 9. CDR3 length: 14 amino acids. The CDR3 sequence is CSVCSPGQGYEQYF. In DNA, the CDR3 is TGCAGCGTGTGCTCTCCGGGACAGGGCTACGAGCAGTACTTC.

The chain is built from TRBV10-3 and TRBJ2-7; the match to TRBD2 covers 10 bases. Germline V gives CDR1 ENHRY, CDR2 SYGVKD. After removal of 0 bases from V and 2 bases from J, the junction contained 10 bases not matched to a gene. The CDR3 has 18 amino acids. CDR3 protein: CAISESWASGGDTYEQYV. The CDR3 DNA is TGTGCCATCAGTGAGTCTTGGGCTAGCGGGGGAGATACCTACGAGCAGTACGTC.

This clonotype is a singleton in its sample. J is TRBJ1-4 and V is TRBV6-2 or TRBV6-3; D is undetermined. Germline CDR1 reads MNHEY; CDR2 reads SVGEGT. The V gene lost 2 bases and the J gene lost 5 bases, with 9 bases spanning the gap. The CDR3 has 14 amino acids. The CDR3 region has the DNA TGTGCCAGCAGTTACGTCTCGTCGAATGAAAAACTGTTTTTT. It yields the protein CASSYVSSNEKLFF.

About this clonotype itself: This may be a read error, as it is one base from a much larger clone. The CDR3 protein is CASSLRQPNTGGLFF. The CDR3 nucleotides are TGTGCCAGCAGTTTGCGACAGCCGAACACCGGGGGGCTGTTTTTT. The V gene is TRBV12-3 or TRBV12-4, the J gene TRBJ2-2; TRBD2 is a possible D gene (6 bases). The CDR3 totals 15 residues.

The gene calls are TRBV18 and TRBJ2-2; D perhaps matches TRBD1 (6 bases). CDR3 length: 16 residues. Germline values: CDR1 KGHSH, CDR2 LQKENI. Trimming shortened V by 8 bases and J by 6 bases, and 22 bases separated the two germline ends. The CDR3 reads CASVPSGRGKSGELFF. The CDR3 coding sequence is TGTGCCAGCGTACCAAGTGGCAGGGGAAAGTCCGGGGAGCTGTTTTTT.

This clonotype was counted a few times. This rearrangement joins TRBV5-1 to TRBJ2-1; 7 bases are shared with TRBD2. This CDR3 contains 16 residues. With V trimmed by 4 bases and J by 7 bases, 14 bases remained unmatched. CDR1 and CDR2 (germline): SGHRS, YFSETQ. The CDR3 region has the DNA TGCGCCAGCAGCCCCCTAGGGAGGGGCGGCATGAATGAGCAGTTCTTC. As protein: CASSPLGRGGMNEQFF.

This clonotype was picked up a small number of times. This chain links TRBV20-1 with TRBJ2-3; 7 nucleotides align to TRBD2. Trimming cost V 1 base and J 5 bases; bases outside gene matches: 6. CDR1 and CDR2 from the germline V gene are DFQATT and SNEGSKA (reference sequence). This CDR3 region has 14 residues. Written as DNA, the CDR3 is TGCAGTGCTAGAGGTAGCGGACTAGTAGATACGCAGTATTTT. This gives the protein CSARGSGLVDTQYF.

This clonotype was counted ten times or more. The chain recombines TRBV6-2 or TRBV6-3 with TRBJ2-1, with D possibly called TRBD1 or TRBD2 (5 bases each). Germline V gene sequence: CDR1 MNHEY, CDR2 SVGEGT. This CDR3 spans 16 amino acids. V lost 2 bases, J lost 6 bases, and 17 bases lay in between. The CDR3 sequence is CASSYPRSGAGNEQFF. CDR3 sequence (DNA): TGTGCCAGCAGTTACCCAAGGTCCGGGGCAGGCAATGAGCAGTTCTTC.

There are many counts of this clonotype. The rearrangement uses TRBV4-3 and TRBJ2-5, with a tentative D call TRBD1 (5 bases). In germline, CDR1 is LGHNA, CDR2 YSLEER. The length of the CDR3 is 13 residues. The germline V and J ends were trimmed by 3 bases and 5 bases, with 10 bases remaining between them. In DNA, the CDR3 is TGCGCCAGCAGCCATTCGAAGGGGGAGACCCAGTACTTC. Its protein product is CASSHSKGETQYF.

V and J are TRBV25-1 and TRBJ2-2; perhaps TRBD1 as D (6 bases). The ends were cut back, 4 bases at V and 6 bases at J, with 12 bases in the middle. The CDR3 is made up of 14 amino acids. The germline CDR1 and CDR2 sequences are MGHDK and SYGVNS. CDR3 nucleotides: TGTGCCAGCAGTGCGGCAGGGGCAGCCGGGGAGCTGTTTTTT. It translates to CASSAAGAAGELFF.

This clonotype occurred many times. The CDR3 DNA reads TGTGCCAGCAGTTCGCCCGGACAGGGGTCGGGAAAGCAGTACGTC. It yields the protein CASSSPGQGSGKQYV. The chain recombines TRBV28 with TRBJ2-7; 9 bases agree with TRBD1. Germline V gene sequence: CDR1 MDHEN, CDR2 SYDVKM. J gave up 8 bases and V 4 bases, and 12 bases lay outside the gene matches. The CDR3 spans 15 residues.

This clonotype was seen a handful of times. The chain carries TRBV2 and TRBJ2-5; no clear D. Germline-derived CDR1 and CDR2 are SNHLY and FYNNEI. Trimming shortened V by 0 bases and J by 0 bases, and 5 bases separated the two germline ends. This CDR3 is 14 amino acids long. CDR3: CASSEASYQETQYF. CDR3 bases: TGTGCCAGCAGTGAAGCCAGCTACCAAGAGACCCAGTACTTC.